Below, 23 T cell receptor beta chains from the same sample are listed, as sequenced in a study of blood T cell repertoires in COVID-19. The data were produced by immunoSEQ multiplex PCR, yet TCRdb's version contains in-frame clones alone and is incomplete. The sample lists under 200,000 clones; around 79% were seen once. Specimen: PBMCs or T cells enriched from blood (not recorded which). These receptors came from an older woman in a cohort exposed to, infected with or recovered from COVID-19 (not recorded which).

The chain combines TRBV19 with TRBJ2-7, with 8 bases matching TRBD1. J gave up 3 bases and V 8 bases, and 6 bases lay outside the gene matches. This CDR3 is built from 13 residues. The germline V gene encodes CDR1 LNHDA and CDR2 SQIVND (reference sequence). The chain's CDR3 is CASPTGESYEQYF. The CDR3 DNA reads as TGTGCCAGTCCGACAGGGGAGAGCTACGAGCAGTACTTC.

This sequence joins TRBV7-3 and TRBJ2-3; 11 bases map to TRBD2. Trimming at V came to 2 bases and at J to 4 bases, leaving 5 bases not matched to a gene. The CDR3 length is 16 residues. Germline CDR1 and CDR2: SGHTA and FQGTGA. CDR3 bases: TGTGCCAGCAGCTTACGGGTAGCGGGAGGGCCAGATACGCAGTATTTT. Its protein is CASSLRVAGGPDTQYF.

J is TRBJ1-1 and V is TRBV5-1, with D maybe TRBD1 (6 bases). The ends were cut back, 2 bases at V and 5 bases at J, with 19 bases in the middle. The CDR3 consists of 16 residues. Germline CDR1 is SGHRS and CDR2 is YFSETQ. DNA of the CDR3: TGCGCCAGCAGCTTTGGCCCCTATACAGGGTCGACTGAAGCTTTCTTT. Translated, it gives CASSFGPYTGSTEAFF.

The chain links TRBV5-4 to TRBJ1-1; no clear D. CDR1 SGHNT and CDR2 YYREEE come from the germline V gene (reference sequence). The CDR3 has 15 residues. V was pared by 4 bases and J by 1 base, with 14 bases between. The chain's CDR3 is CASSARPRENTEAFF. The CDR3, as DNA: TGTGCCAGCAGCGCCCGACCCCGGGAGAACACTGAAGCTTTCTTT.

J is TRBJ1-1 and V is TRBV4-1; 10 nucleotides agree with TRBD1. CDR3 length equals 16 residues. Germline CDR1 is MGHRA and CDR2 is YSYEKL. V shed 3 bases and J 1 base; nucleotides not matched to a gene: 5. In nucleotides, the CDR3 is TGCGCCAGCAGCCAGGGACAGGGGCCCCGGAACACTGAAGCTTTCTTT. Translated: CASSQGQGPRNTEAFF.

Here the CDR3 reads CASSTVPKQGAQSDTQYF. The CDR3 coding sequence is TGTGCCAGCAGCACCGTACCCAAACAGGGGGCGCAGTCAGATACGCAGTATTTT. This chain joins TRBV7-3 and TRBJ2-3; the match to TRBD1 covers 9 bases. J gave up 4 bases and V 5 bases, and 16 bases lay outside the gene matches. The germline V gene encodes CDR1 SGHTA and CDR2 FQGTGA. The CDR3 extends over 18 amino acids. Filled out from reference TRBV7-3 and TRBJ2-3, the complete variable domain reads GAGVSQTPSNKVTEKGKYVELRCDPISGHTALYWYRQSLGQGPEFLIYFQGTGAADDSGLPNDRFFAVRPEGSVSTLKIQRTERGDSAVYLCASSTVPKQGAQSDTQYFGPGTRLTVL.

V usage is TRBV11-2 and J usage is TRBJ1-1; 8 nucleotides agree with TRBD1. The CDR3 sequence is 17 residues long. J was trimmed by 6 bases and V by 5 bases; bases with no gene match: 17. Germline V gene data show CDR1 as SGHAT and CDR2 as FQNNGV. The CDR3 is CASSLEVNRQGSPEAFF. CDR3 nucleotides: TGTGCCAGCAGCCTTGAAGTAAACAGACAGGGGAGCCCTGAAGCTTTCTTT.

V gene TRBV11-1 combines with J gene TRBJ2-7; the match to TRBD2 covers 8 bases. Germline V CDR1 and CDR2: SGHAT, FQDESV (reference sequence). V was pared by 5 bases and J by 0 bases, with 3 bases of the junction left unmatched. CDR3 length: 14 residues. The DNA for the CDR3 is TGTGCCAGCAGCATACTAGCGGACTCCTACGAGCAGTACTTC. Translation: CASSILADSYEQYF.

This rearrangement joins TRBV6-5 to TRBJ2-7; 8 nucleotides line up with TRBD1. The CDR3 has 16 residues. With 0 bases clipped from V and 0 bases from J, the junction kept 4 bases outside the gene matches. CDR1 is MNHEY, CDR2 SVGAGI, per germline. CDR3 DNA sequence: TGTGCCAGCAGTTACTCGGTGGACAGGGCCTCCTACGAGCAGTACTTC. Protein product: CASSYSVDRASYEQYF.

This clone came up a few times. The rearrangement links TRBV27 to TRBJ2-7; TRBD2 aligns across 7 bases. V shed 0 bases, J shed 1 base, and the junction held 3 bases outside the gene matches. This CDR3 is 15 amino acids long. Germline assignment: CDR1 MNHEY and CDR2 SMNVEV (reference sequence). For the CDR3, the DNA is TGTGCCAGCAGTTTATCTCGCGGGGGTTCCTACGAGCAGTACTTC. It is translated as CASSLSRGGSYEQYF.

J is TRBJ1-1 and V is TRBV7-8, with TRBD1 as a possible D gene (5 bases). V was trimmed by 6 bases and J by 6 bases, leaving 26 bases between them. The CDR3 consists of 17 residues. Germline CDR1 is SGHVS and CDR2 is FQNEAQ. CDR3 DNA sequence: TGTGCCAGCAGTCCAAGCAAACCCAGTGCGGGGCGCGCTGAAGCTTTCTTT. Its translation is CASSPSKPSAGRAEAFF.

This clone came up once. V and J are TRBV5-1 and TRBJ1-1; possibly TRBD1 for D (6 bases). V dropped 5 bases and J dropped 11 bases, with 22 bases sitting between them. Per germline, CDR1 SGHRS and CDR2 YFSETQ. The CDR3 sequence is 14 residues long. In DNA, the CDR3 is TGCGCCAGCAGACCTACAGGGTTAGTGCTCGTGGCTTTCTTT. It is translated as CASRPTGLVLVAFF.

The chain joins TRBV12-3 or TRBV12-4 to TRBJ2-7; D perhaps matches TRBD1 (6 bases). Trimming stripped 8 bases from V and 3 bases from J, with 14 bases between. The CDR3 extends over 13 amino acids. CDR3 region: CASGWDIDYEQYF. The CDR3 coding sequence is TGTGCCAGCGGGTGGGACATCGACTACGAGCAGTACTTC.

This clone was recorded a few times. CDR3 loop: CASSQERQGVYGYTF. The CDR3 bases are TGTGCCAGCAGCCAGGAGAGACAGGGGGTCTATGGCTACACCTTC. The chain uses TRBV4-2 and TRBJ1-2; 9 bases are a match to TRBD1. Germline V gene lookup returns CDR1 LGHNA and CDR2 YNFKEQ. This CDR3 is 15 amino acids long. The ends lost 3 bases at V and 4 bases at J; junction bases unmatched: 6.

This clone came up once. CDR3 loop: CASSPGGTFTYNEQFF. In DNA, the CDR3 is TGTGCCAGCTCTCCCGGGGGGACATTTACCTACAATGAGCAGTTCTTC. V gene TRBV18 combines with J gene TRBJ2-1; possible D gene TRBD2, 7 bases. This CDR3 contains 16 residues. CDR1 KGHSH and CDR2 LQKENI come from the germline V gene. V was trimmed by 6 bases and J by 2 bases, leaving 17 bases between them.

This clone was seen once. The V and J genes are TRBV30 and TRBJ1-6, with D possibly TRBD1 on 6 matching bases. The CDR3 extends over 14 amino acids. The V end was cut by 0 bases, the J end by 9 bases, with 12 bases between. Per germline, CDR1 GTSNPN and CDR2 SVGIG (reference sequence). The CDR3 DNA is TGTGCCTGGAGTGTAAAGGGGGGGAGTTCACCCCTCCACTTT. It codes for CAWSVKGGSSPLHF.

This clone came up once. J is TRBJ2-1 and V is TRBV5-1; 11 bases agree with TRBD2. J lost 9 bases, V lost 8 bases, and 16 bases had no gene match. Germline-derived CDR1 and CDR2 are SGHRS and YFSETQ. This CDR3 comprises 16 residues. CDR3 nucleotide sequence: TGCGCCAGTAGAAGTCCCGGGACTAGCGGAGCTCTTGAGCAGTTCTTC. It encodes CASRSPGTSGALEQFF.

CDR3: CSGDRLAGSSGEQFF. As DNA, the CDR3 is TGCAGCGGGGACAGACTAGCGGGATCCTCCGGTGAGCAGTTCTTC. The chain recombines TRBV29-1 with TRBJ2-1; TRBD2 matches at 11 bases. Germline CDR1 reads SQVTM; CDR2 reads ANQGSEA. The CDR3 runs 15 residues. Trimming cost V 7 bases and J 9 bases; bases outside gene matches: 14.

The chain uses TRBV27 and TRBJ2-7; 10 bases match TRBD1. The CDR3 sequence is 13 residues long. Germline V gene sequence: CDR1 MNHEY, CDR2 SMNVEV (reference sequence). Losses at the gene ends were 4 bases for V and 12 bases for J; bases not matched to a gene: 9. The DNA of the CDR3 is TGTGCCAGCAGTTCCCCTGGACAGGGGGTTTGGTACTTC. This translates into CASSSPGQGVWYF.

V gene TRBV28 combines with J gene TRBJ2-3, with TRBD2 identical over 11 bases. V was pared by 6 bases and J by 0 bases, with 20 bases of the junction left unmatched. CDR3 length: 21 residues. Germline V lookup: CDR1 MDHEN, CDR2 SYDVKM. The CDR3 reads CASSGFPTGTSGAGSTDTQYF. CDR3 bases: TGTGCCAGCAGCGGGTTTCCGACCGGGACTAGCGGAGCCGGTAGCACAGATACGCAGTATTTT.

This clone has just one count. The chain couples TRBV6-6 to TRBJ2-3; 9 positions match TRBD2. J lost 5 bases, V lost 5 bases, and 14 bases had no gene match. The germline gives CDR1 MNHNY, CDR2 SVGAGI (reference sequence). The CDR3 contains 17 residues. DNA of the CDR3: TGTGCCAGCAGTCGGAACGGACTAGCGAGGTTAAGAGATACGCAGTATTTT. Amino acid sequence: CASSRNGLARLRDTQYF.

The chain carries TRBV28 and TRBJ1-2; 10 nucleotides align to TRBD1. Germline lookup yields CDR1 MDHEN and CDR2 SYDVKM. The CDR3 spans 15 residues. V was clipped by 6 bases and J by 2 bases; unmatched bases: 6. The CDR3 region has the DNA TGTGCCAGCAGAGGGACAGGGGTGATGAACTATGGCTACACCTTC. Protein sequence: CASRGTGVMNYGYTF.

The sample holds one count of this clone. The chain links TRBV15 to TRBJ1-2, with 7 bases fitting TRBD1. This CDR3 spans 16 amino acids. Germline assignment: CDR1 LNHNV and CDR2 YYDKDF (reference sequence). J was trimmed by 7 bases and V by 1 base; bases with no gene match: 12. CDR3 residues: CATSRGDSISWGGYTF. CDR3 DNA: TGTGCCACCAGCAGAGGGGACAGTATCAGTTGGGGTGGCTACACCTTC. Full variable domain (missing parts from reference TRBV15 and TRBJ1-2): DAMVIQNPRYQVTQFGKPVTLSCSQTLNHNVMYWYQQKSSQAPKLLFHYYDKDFNNEADTPDNFQSRRPNTSFCFLDIRSPGLGDTAMYLCATSRGDSISWGGYTFGSGTRLTVV.